This TCR beta chain was sequenced during a study of blood T cell repertoires in COVID-19. Overall study context: The samples span acute and convalescent COVID-19 from the United States, Italy and Spain. Sample material is recorded as cDNA or gDNA derived from T cells, B-cell-depleted T cells, or PBMCs.

Germline V gene data show CDR1 as ENHRY and CDR2 as SYGVKD. Trimming took 0 bases from V and 5 from J, leaving 4 bases between them. This CDR3 spans 13 amino acids. The authors' processing: Reference gene primer amplification gave estimated nucleated cell counts. Clones were sequenced by immunoSEQ multiplex PCR, and TCRdb holds only the in-frame ones, with some missing. The D gene and trimming were derived from the DNA, and the V and J assignments and clone size from that table. The repertoire holds around 67,000 clones, with about four fifths as singletons. Sequenced sample: peripheral blood. The TCR comes from a man between 45 and 60 years old with active COVID-19. The chain couples TRBV10-3 to TRBJ1-4, with D unclear. CDR3 loop: CAISESQNEKLFF. The DNA for the CDR3 is TGTGCCATCAGTGAGTCTCAGAATGAAAAACTGTTTTTT.